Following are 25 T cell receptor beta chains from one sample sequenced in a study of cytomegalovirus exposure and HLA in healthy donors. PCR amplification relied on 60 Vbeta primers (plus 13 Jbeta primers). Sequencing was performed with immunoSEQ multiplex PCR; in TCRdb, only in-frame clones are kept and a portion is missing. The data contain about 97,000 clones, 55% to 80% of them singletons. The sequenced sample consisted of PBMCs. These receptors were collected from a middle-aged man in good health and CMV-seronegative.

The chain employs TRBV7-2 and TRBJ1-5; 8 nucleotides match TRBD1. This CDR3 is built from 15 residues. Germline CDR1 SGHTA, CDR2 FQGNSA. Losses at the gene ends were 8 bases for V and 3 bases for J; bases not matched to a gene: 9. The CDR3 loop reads CASSLGQGLNQPQHF. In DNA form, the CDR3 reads TGTGCCAGCTCCTTAGGACAGGGCCTCAATCAGCCCCAGCATTTT.

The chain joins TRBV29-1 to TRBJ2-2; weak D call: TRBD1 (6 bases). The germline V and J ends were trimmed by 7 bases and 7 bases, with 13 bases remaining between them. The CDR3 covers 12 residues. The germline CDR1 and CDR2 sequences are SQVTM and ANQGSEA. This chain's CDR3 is CSGGLAGGELFF. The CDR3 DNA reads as TGCAGCGGGGGGCTCGCGGGCGGGGAGCTGTTTTTT.

The chain's CDR3 is CASSLAGGGNSYEQYF. Here the CDR3 DNA reads TGTGCCAGCAGCTTAGCGGGCGGGGGTAATTCCTACGAGCAGTACTTC. V is TRBV7-2 and J is TRBJ2-7; 7 nucleotides line up with TRBD2. The V and J ends lost 0 bases and 1 base, in that order; junction bases with no gene match: 6. From germline, CDR1 is SGHTA and CDR2 FQGNSA. The CDR3 consists of 16 residues.

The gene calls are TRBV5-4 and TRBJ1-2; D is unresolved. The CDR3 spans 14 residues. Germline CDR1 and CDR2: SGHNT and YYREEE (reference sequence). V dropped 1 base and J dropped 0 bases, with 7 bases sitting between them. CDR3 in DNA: TGTGCCAGCAGCTTGAAGGACTCTAACTATGGCTACACCTTC. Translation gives CASSLKDSNYGYTF.

CDR3 region: CASSSGGSRTGELFF. The CDR3 DNA reads as TGCGCCAGCAGCTCTGGCGGGAGTAGGACCGGGGAGCTGTTTTTT. The chain joins TRBV5-1 to TRBJ2-2, with 7 bases aligning to TRBD2. This CDR3 is 15 amino acids long. V shed 3 bases and J 5 bases; nucleotides not matched to a gene: 7. Per germline, CDR1 SGHRS and CDR2 YFSETQ.

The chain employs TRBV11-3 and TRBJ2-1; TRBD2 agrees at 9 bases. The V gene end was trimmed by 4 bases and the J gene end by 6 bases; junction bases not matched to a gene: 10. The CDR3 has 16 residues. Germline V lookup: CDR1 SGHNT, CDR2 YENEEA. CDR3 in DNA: TGTGCCAGCAGCTCGGGATCGGGGCGGGGGGGCAATGAGCAGTTCTTC. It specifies CASSSGSGRGGNEQFF.

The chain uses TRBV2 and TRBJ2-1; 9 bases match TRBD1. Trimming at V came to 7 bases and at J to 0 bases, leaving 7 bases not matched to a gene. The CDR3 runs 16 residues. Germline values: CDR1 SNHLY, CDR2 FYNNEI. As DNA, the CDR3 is TGTGCCAGCACCCTCGGACAGGGGCCCTCCTACAATGAGCAGTTCTTC. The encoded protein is CASTLGQGPSYNEQFF.

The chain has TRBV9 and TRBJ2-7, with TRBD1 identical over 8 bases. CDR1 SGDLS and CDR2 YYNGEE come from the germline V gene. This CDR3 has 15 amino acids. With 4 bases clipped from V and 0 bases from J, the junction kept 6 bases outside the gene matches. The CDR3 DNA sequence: TGTGCCAGCAGCCGCGGACAGGGAATCTCCTACGAGCAGTACTTC. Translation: CASSRGQGISYEQYF.

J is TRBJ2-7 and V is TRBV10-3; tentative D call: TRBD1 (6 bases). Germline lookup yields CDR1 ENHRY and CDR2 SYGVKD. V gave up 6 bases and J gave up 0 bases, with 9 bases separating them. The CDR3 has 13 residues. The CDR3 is CAIRRDTSYEQYF. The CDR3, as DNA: TGTGCCATCAGACGGGACACCTCCTACGAGCAGTACTTC.

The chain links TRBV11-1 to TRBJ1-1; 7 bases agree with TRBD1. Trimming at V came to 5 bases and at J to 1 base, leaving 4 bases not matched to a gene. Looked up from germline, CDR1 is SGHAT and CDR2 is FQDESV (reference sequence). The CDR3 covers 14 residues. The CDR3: CASSQRGRNTEAFF. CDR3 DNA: TGTGCCAGCAGCCAAAGGGGGCGGAACACTGAAGCTTTCTTT.

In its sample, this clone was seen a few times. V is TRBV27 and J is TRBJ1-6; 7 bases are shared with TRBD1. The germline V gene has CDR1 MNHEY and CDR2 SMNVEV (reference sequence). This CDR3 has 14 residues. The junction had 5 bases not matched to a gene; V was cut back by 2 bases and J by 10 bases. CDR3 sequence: CASSLDRVGSPLHF. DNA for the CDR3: TGTGCCAGCAGTTTAGACAGGGTGGGCTCACCCCTCCACTTT.

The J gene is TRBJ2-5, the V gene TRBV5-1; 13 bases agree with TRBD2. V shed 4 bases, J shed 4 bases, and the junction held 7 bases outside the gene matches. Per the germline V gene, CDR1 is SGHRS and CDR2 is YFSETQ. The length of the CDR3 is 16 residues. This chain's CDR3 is CASSPRTSGGRETQYF. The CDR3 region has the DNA TGCGCCAGCAGCCCCAGGACTAGCGGGGGTAGAGAGACCCAGTACTTC.

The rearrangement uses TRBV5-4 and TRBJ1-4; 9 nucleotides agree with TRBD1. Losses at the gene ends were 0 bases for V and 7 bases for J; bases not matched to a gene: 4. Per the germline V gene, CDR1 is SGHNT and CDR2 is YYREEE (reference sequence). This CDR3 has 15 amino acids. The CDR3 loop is CASSLGGQGGEKLFF. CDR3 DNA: TGTGCCAGCAGCTTGGGGGGACAGGGTGGTGAAAAACTGTTTTTT.

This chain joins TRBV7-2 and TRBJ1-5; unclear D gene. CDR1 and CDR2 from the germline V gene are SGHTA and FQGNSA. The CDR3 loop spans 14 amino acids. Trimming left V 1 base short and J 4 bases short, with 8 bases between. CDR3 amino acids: CASSLETGNQPQHF. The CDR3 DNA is TGTGCCAGCAGCTTAGAGACGGGGAATCAGCCCCAGCATTTT.

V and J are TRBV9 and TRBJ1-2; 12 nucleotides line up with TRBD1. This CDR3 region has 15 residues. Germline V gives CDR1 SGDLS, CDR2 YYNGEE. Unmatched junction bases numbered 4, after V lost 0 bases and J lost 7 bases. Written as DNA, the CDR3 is TGTGCCAGCAGCGTAGTGGGACAGGGGGCAGGTGGCTACACCTTC. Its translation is CASSVVGQGAGGYTF.

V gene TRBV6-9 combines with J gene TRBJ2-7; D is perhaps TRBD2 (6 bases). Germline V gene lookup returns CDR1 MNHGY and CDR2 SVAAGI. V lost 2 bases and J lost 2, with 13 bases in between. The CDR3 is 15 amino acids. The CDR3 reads CASSYRLVRAYEQYF. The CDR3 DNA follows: TGTGCCAGCAGTTATCGACTAGTTCGAGCCTACGAGCAGTACTTC.

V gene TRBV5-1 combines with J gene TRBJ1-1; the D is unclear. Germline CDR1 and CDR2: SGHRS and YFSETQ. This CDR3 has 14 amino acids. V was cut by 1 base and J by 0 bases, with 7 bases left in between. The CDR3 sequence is CASSLTVMNTEAFF. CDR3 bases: TGCGCCAGCAGCTTGACAGTCATGAACACTGAAGCTTTCTTT. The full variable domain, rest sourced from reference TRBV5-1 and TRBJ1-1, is KAGVTQTPRYLIKTRGQQVTLSCSPISGHRSVSWYQQTPGQGLQFLFEYFSETQRNKGNFPGRFSGRQFSNSRSEMNVSTLELGDSALYLCASSLTVMNTEAFFGQGTRLTVV.

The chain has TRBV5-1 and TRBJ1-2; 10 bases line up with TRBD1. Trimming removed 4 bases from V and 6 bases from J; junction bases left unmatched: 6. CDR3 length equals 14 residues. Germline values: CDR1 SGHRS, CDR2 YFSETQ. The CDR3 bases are TGCGCCAGCAGCGTCAGACAGGGGGCGGATGGCTACACCTTC. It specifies CASSVRQGADGYTF.

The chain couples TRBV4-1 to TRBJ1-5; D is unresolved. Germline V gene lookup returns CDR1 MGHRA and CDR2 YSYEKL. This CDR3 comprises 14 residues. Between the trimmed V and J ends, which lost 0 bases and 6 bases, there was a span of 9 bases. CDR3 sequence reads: CASSQEPGGQPQHF. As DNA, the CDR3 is TGCGCCAGCAGCCAAGAGCCAGGAGGTCAGCCCCAGCATTTT.

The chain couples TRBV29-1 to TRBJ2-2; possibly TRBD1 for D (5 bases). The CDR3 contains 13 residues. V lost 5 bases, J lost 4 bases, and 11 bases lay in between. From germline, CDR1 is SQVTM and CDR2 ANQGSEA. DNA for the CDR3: TGCAGCGTTACAGGTTCGGGCACCGGGGAGCTGTTTTTT. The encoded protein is CSVTGSGTGELFF.

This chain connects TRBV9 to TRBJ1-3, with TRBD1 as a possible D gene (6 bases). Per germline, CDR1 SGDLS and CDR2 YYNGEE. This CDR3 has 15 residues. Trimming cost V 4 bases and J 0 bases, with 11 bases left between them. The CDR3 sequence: CASSQGTASGNTIYF. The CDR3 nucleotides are TGTGCCAGCAGCCAGGGGACGGCCTCTGGAAACACCATATATTTT.

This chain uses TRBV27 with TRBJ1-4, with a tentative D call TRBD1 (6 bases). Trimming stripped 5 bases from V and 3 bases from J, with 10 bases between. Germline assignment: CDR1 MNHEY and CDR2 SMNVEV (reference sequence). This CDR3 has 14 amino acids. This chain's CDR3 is CASSLQGSNEKLFF. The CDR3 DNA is TGTGCCAGCAGTCTACAGGGATCTAATGAAAAACTGTTTTTT.

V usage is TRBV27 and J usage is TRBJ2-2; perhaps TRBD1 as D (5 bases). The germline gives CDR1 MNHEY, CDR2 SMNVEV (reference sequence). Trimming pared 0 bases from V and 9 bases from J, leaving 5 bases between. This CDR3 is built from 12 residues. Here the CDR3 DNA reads TGTGCCAGCAGTTTATCGGACAGGGAGCTGTTTTTT. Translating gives CASSLSDRELFF.

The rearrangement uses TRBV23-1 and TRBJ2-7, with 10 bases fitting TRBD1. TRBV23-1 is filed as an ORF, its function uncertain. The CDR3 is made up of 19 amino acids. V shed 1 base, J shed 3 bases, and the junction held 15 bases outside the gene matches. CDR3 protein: CASSQWDRGRVLSGYEQYF. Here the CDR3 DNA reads TGCGCCAGCAGTCAATGGGACAGGGGACGGGTTCTCTCGGGCTACGAGCAGTACTTC.

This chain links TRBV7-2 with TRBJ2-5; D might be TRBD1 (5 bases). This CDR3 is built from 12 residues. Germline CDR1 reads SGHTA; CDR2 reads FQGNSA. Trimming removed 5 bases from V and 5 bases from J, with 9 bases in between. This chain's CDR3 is CASSQGLETQYF. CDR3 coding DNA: TGTGCCAGCAGCCAGGGCCTGGAGACCCAGTACTTC.